These 2 T cell receptor beta chains originate from one sample sequenced in a study of blood T cell repertoires in COVID-19. Profiled with immunoSEQ multiplex PCR; TCRdb holds only in-frame clones, not every one. The repertoire has more than 150,000 clones, 70% to 80% of them found once; the top ten carry about 13%. Sequenced input: peripheral blood. These receptors came from a middle-aged man who had recovered from COVID-19.

This clone appeared once. The J gene is TRBJ1-6, the V gene TRBV11-2, with D hard to call. Per the germline V gene, CDR1 is SGHAT and CDR2 is FQNNGV. Trimming took off 3 bases at V and 8 bases at J, with 5 bases between the two ends. The CDR3 is made up of 12 amino acids. The CDR3 spells CASSFEDSPLHF. The CDR3 DNA reads TGTGCCAGCAGCTTCGAGGATTCACCCCTCCACTTT.

This sequence joins TRBV30 and TRBJ1-4, with a weak D call TRBD1 (6 bases). The germline V gene has CDR1 GTSNPN and CDR2 SVGIG (reference sequence). The CDR3 loop spans 13 amino acids. Trimming took off 5 bases at V and 4 bases at J, with 11 bases between the two ends. The CDR3 bases are TGTGCCTGGGGAAGACAGGTTAATGAAAAACTGTTTTTT. Its protein is CAWGRQVNEKLFF.